These T cell receptor beta chains were read from a single sample in a study of regulatory T cells in long-lasting Graves disease. Via MiXCR, TCRdb re-called the multiplex PCR reads, giving one row per CDR3 protein. The data hold a few hundred thousand distinct CDR3 sequences, with about 18% observed a single time. Specimen: peripheral blood mononuclear cells (PBMCs), collected at new diagnosis, from a patient treated with antithyroid drugs. These receptors all come from a female donor with Graves disease. The CDR3 runs from the conserved cysteine through the conserved F or W. Fields, in order: D gene, V gene, clone size, J gene, CDR3 DNA, CDR3 protein. A D gene is named only where the DNA matches it firmly. Clone size is given for some rows only: seen once, a few or many times, or a class if the clone is expanded.

TRBD2,TRBV7-2,few,TRBJ2-7,TGTGCCAGCAGCTTACTAGCGGGAGGGACTAACGAGCAGTACTTC,CASSLLAGGTNEQYF
NA,TRBV3-1,many,TRBJ1-5,TGTGCCAGCAGCCAAGGGCCAGGCAATCAGCCCCAGCATTTT,CASSQGPGNQPQHF
TRBD1,TRBV27,NA,TRBJ2-7,TGTGCCAGCGGGACAGGGGGGACCTACGAGCAGTACTTC,CASGTGGTYEQYF
NA,TRBV10-2,many,TRBJ2-7,TGCGCCAGCAGTCTAACCGGGACTCCATTCTACGAGCAGTACTTC,CASSLTGTPFYEQYF
NA,TRBV7-3,NA,TRBJ1-1,TGTGCCAGCGGGACGGGGGCGCCGACTGAAGCTTTCTTT,CASGTGAPTEAFF
NA,TRBV19,NA,TRBJ2-7,TGTGCCTGTAGACGTGGCGGGACCTACGAGCAGTACTTC,CACRRGGTYEQYF
TRBD2,TRBV24-1,many,TRBJ2-3,TGTGCCACCAGTGACCCCGGACTAGACCCAGATACGCAGTATTTT,CATSDPGLDPDTQYF
TRBD1,TRBV19,NA,TRBJ1-2,TGTGCCAGTAGCCTACAGGGGTCTGGCTATGGCTACACCTTC,CASSLQGSGYGYTF
NA,TRBV19,NA,TRBJ2-1,TGTGCCAGTAGTATAGCTACCTATGACAATGAGCAGTTCTTC,CASSIATYDNEQFF
NA,TRBV7-2,NA,TRBJ1-1,TGTGCCAGCAGCTTAGTCGGGACTACATTCAACACTGAAGCTTTCTTT,CASSLVGTTFNTEAFF
NA,TRBV19,many,TRBJ2-1,TGTGCCAGTAGTATCGGGTGGGAGCAGTTCTTC,CASSIGWEQFF
TRBD1,TRBV10-3,NA,TRBJ2-7,TGTGCCATCAGAGAACACCGGGACAGCGAGCAGTACTTC,CAIREHRDSEQYF
TRBD2,TRBV12-3/TRBV12-4,NA,TRBJ2-1,TGTGCCAGCACCCCGGGACTAGTCGCCGTTGAGCAGTTCTTC,CASTPGLVAVEQFF
TRBD1,TRBV5-7,NA,TRBJ1-5,TGTGCCAGCAGCTCCTCGGACAGGGGCAGGAAGATTGTTCAGCCCCAGCATTTT,CASSSSDRGRKIVQPQHF
NA,TRBV19,many,TRBJ2-3,TGTGCCAGTAGTATAGATCCGGTATCGAGCACAGATACGCAGTATTTT,CASSIDPVSSTDTQYF
TRBD1,TRBV5-5,many,TRBJ2-7,TGTGCCAGCAGCGAGGACAGGGAGTCCTACGAGCAGTACTTC,CASSEDRESYEQYF
TRBD1,TRBV30,many,TRBJ1-4,TGTGCCGGGACAGGGGGCAGGGGTGAAAAACTGTTTTTT,CAGTGGRGEKLFF
NA,TRBV4-3,many,TRBJ1-3,TGCGCCAGCAGCCAAGATATGATGGGGGCTCGCTCTGGAAACACCATATATTTT,CASSQDMMGARSGNTIYF
TRBD2,TRBV11-3,many,TRBJ2-1,TGTGCCAGCAGCCCCCTTTCAGGGGGACTAGCGGGAGGATACAATGAGCAGTTCTTC,CASSPLSGGLAGGYNEQFF
TRBD1,TRBV19,NA,TRBJ2-7,TGTGCCAGCGCCTCCGGGACAGGGGGCGCCTACGAGCAGTACTTC,CASASGTGGAYEQYF
NA,TRBV7-2,many,TRBJ2-5,TGTGCCAGCAGCTTTGAAAACAGGGCCGAGACCCAGTACTTC,CASSFENRAETQYF
TRBD2,TRBV20-1,many,TRBJ2-1,TGCAGTGCTAGCGGGAGGGCCTACAATGAGCAGTTCTTC,CSASGRAYNEQFF
NA,TRBV18,many,TRBJ1-1,TGTGCCAGCTCAGTGCCGAAGGGGGAGGGAGCTGAAGCTTTCTTT,CASSVPKGEGAEAFF
NA,TRBV9,many,TRBJ1-1,TGTGCCAGCAGCCCCCCTTTGAGGGGACGGGATGAAGCTTTCTTT,CASSPPLRGRDEAFF